The 3 T cell receptor beta chains below all came from one sample that was sequenced in a study of blood T cell repertoires in COVID-19. The assay was immunoSEQ multiplex PCR, and TCRdb's table has in-frame clones only and misses some. Among about 210,000 clones listed, 89% were seen once. Sequenced sample: peripheral blood. Receptors were obtained from a woman aged 40 to 50 with acute or convalescent COVID-19.

This clone turned up a few times. The gene calls are TRBV11-2 and TRBJ2-7, with no clear D. The V end lost 5 bases, the J end lost 0 bases, and 5 bases lay between the germline ends. This CDR3 spans 12 amino acids. CDR1 and CDR2 (germline): SGHAT, FQNNGV. CDR3 sequence reads: CASSLISYEQYV. In DNA, the CDR3 is TGTGCCAGCAGCCTTATCTCCTACGAGCAGTACGTC.

V and J are TRBV24-1 and TRBJ2-5; weak D call: TRBD2 (6 bases). CDR3 length: 14 residues. The ends were cut back, 5 bases at V and 1 base at J, with 10 bases in the middle. CDR1 KGHDR and CDR2 SFDVKD come from the germline V gene. As DNA, the CDR3 is TGTGCCACCAGTGGGGCGGGGACCCAAGAGACCCAGTACTTC. Amino acids: CATSGAGTQETQYF.

This chain connects TRBV9 to TRBJ1-4, with 10 bases matching TRBD1. The CDR3 is made up of 15 amino acids. Germline loops: CDR1 SGDLS, CDR2 YYNGEE. J gave up 7 bases and V 0 bases, and 3 bases lay outside the gene matches. CDR3: CASSVGDRGSEKLFF. The CDR3 nucleotides read TGTGCCAGCAGCGTAGGGGACAGGGGAAGTGAAAAACTGTTTTTT. Using reference TRBV9 and TRBJ1-4 for the parts outside the CDR3, the full variable domain is DSGVTQTPKHLITATGQRVTLRCSPRSGDLSVYWYQQSLDQGLQFLIQYYNGEERAKGNILERFSAQQFPDLHSELNLSSLELGDSALYFCASSVGDRGSEKLFFGSGTQLSVL.